This is a list of T cell receptor beta chains from one sample in a study of tissue T cells after allogeneic stem cell transplantation. Clones were sequenced by immunoSEQ multiplex PCR, and TCRdb holds only the in-frame ones, with some missing. The sample shows about 1,200 clones, approximately 63% of them seen only once. Here the sequenced sample was skin, taken at autopsy. These receptors were obtained from a male patient at least 60 years old with steroid-refractory graft-versus-host disease after an allogeneic stem cell transplant. Some T cells may arise from the graft donor. Each CDR3 is given with its conserved first and last residue. The D gene is left open where the match is weak. Clone size is stated in some rows and not others, as once, few, many or a class when expanded.

D gene | J gene | V gene | clone size | CDR3 DNA | CDR3 protein
- | TRBJ2-1 | TRBV11-2 | - | TGTGCCAGCGGCGAGGCCTTCTGGTACAATGAGCAGTTCTTC | CASGEAFWYNEQFF
- | TRBJ1-2 | TRBV7-8 | few | TGTGCCAGCAGCCGACTAGCGGCCTATGGCTACACCTTC | CASSRLAAYGYTF
- | TRBJ2-1 | TRBV7-9 | once | TGTGCCAGCATAGGGGAACGAACCCGACCGAATGAGCAGTTCTTC | CASIGERTRPNEQFF
- | TRBJ1-5 | TRBV4-1 | - | TGCGCCAGCAGCCAAGCAACGGGGGGACCTTTAGGGAGCAATCAGCCCCAGCATTTT | CASSQATGGPLGSNQPQHF
- | TRBJ1-2 | TRBV9 | - | TGTGCCAGCAGCGTAGAGGGGGGGCCAGGAGGCTACACCTTC | CASSVEGGPGGYTF
- | TRBJ2-2 | TRBV18 | once | TGTGCCAGCTCACGAATGACGGGGGCTGGCACCGGGGAGCTGTTTTTT | CASSRMTGAGTGELFF
- | TRBJ1-1 | TRBV5-4 | - | TGTGCCAGCAGCTTGCGACCGTGGGGGAACACTGAAGCTTTCTTT | CASSLRPWGNTEAFF
- | TRBJ2-1 | TRBV9 | - | TGTGCCAGCAGCACAACCCGGACCGGTGAGCAGTTCTTC | CASSTTRTGEQFF
TRBD2 | TRBJ2-3 | TRBV7-9 | - | TGTGCCAGCAGCTTCTCGGGGGGGGGCACAGATACGCAGTATTTT | CASSFSGGGTDTQYF
TRBD2 | TRBJ2-2 | TRBV7-2 | - | TGTGCCAGCAGCTTAACGCCCCCCGGGGGGGCCGCCGGGGAGCTGTTTTTT | CASSLTPPGGAAGELFF
TRBD1 | TRBJ2-5 | TRBV7-9 | - | TGTGCCAGCAGCTTAGCAGGGGGCGGGCAAGAGACCCAGTACTTC | CASSLAGGGQETQYF
- | TRBJ1-4 | TRBV2 | - | TGTGCCAGCAGTGATGACACAACTAATGAAAAACTGTTTTTT | CASSDDTTNEKLFF
- | TRBJ2-3 | TRBV24-1 | - | TGTGCCACCAGTGATAGCCGGAACCGGTATACGCAGTATTTT | CATSDSRNRYTQYF
TRBD1 | TRBJ2-1 | TRBV7-9 | - | TGTGCCAGCAGGCCCAAAGAAGGGACAGCGCCGAAGCAGTTCTTC | CASRPKEGTAPKQFF
TRBD2 | TRBJ2-7 | TRBV2 | - | TGTGCCAGCAGCGTTAGCGGGGGGGCGTTCTACGAGCAGTACTTC | CASSVSGGAFYEQYF
- | TRBJ2-1 | TRBV4-1 | - | TGCGCCAGCAGCCCCAGCTCCTACAATGAGCAGTTCTTC | CASSPSSYNEQFF
TRBD1 | TRBJ1-1 | TRBV5-1 | - | TGCGCCAGCAGCTTGTCTCAGGTCTGGACAGGGGGTCGTAGCACTGAAGCTTTCTTT | CASSLSQVWTGGRSTEAFF
- | TRBJ2-1 | TRBV7-3 | - | TGTGCCAGCAGCTTATCTAACAGAGACAATGAGCAGTTCTTC | CASSLSNRDNEQFF
- | TRBJ2-7 | TRBV6-5 | - | TGTGCCAGCAGTTACCGCCCTAGGGTAATGGACGAGCAGTACTTC | CASSYRPRVMDEQYF
- | TRBJ2-7 | TRBV6-5 | once | TGTGCCAGCGGTAAACAGGGCCAGCACTTC | CASGKQGQHF
- | TRBJ1-3 | TRBV6-6 | - | TGTGCCAGCAGTTCCGGCGGAAACACCATATATTTT | CASSSGGNTIYF
TRBD1 | TRBJ2-3 | TRBV19 | - | TGTGCCAGTAGTGATCCGGGACAGCCCAGCACAGATACGCAGTATTTT | CASSDPGQPSTDTQYF
TRBD2 | TRBJ2-5 | TRBV6-5 | - | TGTGCCAGCAGCGACTCCCTGGGGGGGGGAGAGACCCAGTACTTC | CASSDSLGGGETQYF
- | TRBJ1-5 | TRBV4-2 | - | TGTGCCAGCAGCCAAGAGAGGAGGGGGGTTCAGCCCCAGCATTTT | CASSQERRGVQPQHF
- | TRBJ2-6 | TRBV10-1 | - | TGCGCCAGCAGTGAATATAGAAGATCACACAAAAGTCGGGCCAACGTCCTGACTTTC | CASSEYRRSHKSRANVLTF
- | TRBJ2-7 | TRBV6-5 | - | TGTGCCAGCACCCAGGGCTACGAGCAGTACTTC | CASTQGYEQYF
TRBD1 | TRBJ2-7 | TRBV5-1 | - | TGCGCCAGCAGCCTAGGGACAGGGGAGGGGCAGTACTTC | CASSLGTGEGQYF
- | TRBJ2-2 | TRBV29-1 | - | TGCAGCGTACGTACGAAGGGGTCGGCCGGGGAGCTGTTTTTT | CSVRTKGSAGELFF
TRBD1 | TRBJ1-6 | TRBV19 | - | TGTGCCAGTAGAACAGGGGGTGGAAATTCACCCCTCCACTTT | CASRTGGGNSPLHF
- | TRBJ1-2 | TRBV2 | few | TGTGCCAGCAGCGCTAGGACAGATTATGGCTACACCTTC | CASSARTDYGYTF
- | TRBJ2-7 | TRBV7-2 | - | TGTGCCAGCAGCTTAGGCCCGTTGTCCTACGAGCAGTACTTC | CASSLGPLSYEQYF
- | TRBJ1-1 | TRBV7-9 | - | TGTGCCAGCAGCCGGGGTGGTGGAGACACTGAAGCTTTCTTT | CASSRGGGDTEAFF
TRBD2 | TRBJ2-2 | TRBV7-9 | once | TGTGCCAGCAGCTCACCCTCATGGGAGGGCGGAGGTACCGGGGAGCTGTTTTTT | CASSSPSWEGGGTGELFF
- | TRBJ1-2 | TRBV4-3 | few | TGCGCCAGCAGCCAAGAATTACAGGGAGTCTATGGCTACACCTTC | CASSQELQGVYGYTF
- | TRBJ2-1 | TRBV5-8 | - | TGTGCCAGCAGCTTGCGGCGGGGAACTCGCCACAATGAGCAGTTCTTC | CASSLRRGTRHNEQFF
- | TRBJ1-3 | TRBV7-2 | large | TGTGCCAGCAGCTTAGATACATCTGGAAACACCATATATTTT | CASSLDTSGNTIYF
- | TRBJ1-5 | TRBV3-1/TRBV3-2 | few | TGTGCCAGCAGCCAAGGACAGGACGGCAATCAGCCCCAGCATTTT | CASSQGQDGNQPQHF
TRBD2 | TRBJ2-5 | TRBV5-6 | large | TGTGCCCGCAGCTTGGGGGCCGGGGGGGGAGAGACCCAGTACTTC | CARSLGAGGGETQYF
TRBD1 | TRBJ1-6 | TRBV6-4 | - | TGTGCCAGCAGTGAACAGGGGAGGGTTCAGAATTCACCCCTCCACTTT | CASSEQGRVQNSPLHF
- | TRBJ2-3 | TRBV7-2 | - | TGTGCCATCGGCGGGTTATTCACAGATACGCAGTATTTT | CAIGGLFTDTQYF
- | TRBJ1-2 | TRBV6-2/TRBV6-3 | few | TGTGCCAGCAGTTTGACACCGACTAACTATGGCTACACCTTC | CASSLTPTNYGYTF
- | TRBJ2-5 | TRBV5-1 | - | TGCGCCAGCAGCTCAATACCGGGACCGGGAACGGAGACCCAGTACTTC | CASSSIPGPGTETQYF
- | TRBJ1-2 | TRBV6-4 | - | TGTGCCAGCAGAGGGGCAGGAGCCTATGGCTACACCTTC | CASRGAGAYGYTF
TRBD1 | TRBJ2-7 | TRBV7-7 | large | TGTGCCAGCAGCTATGGACAGGGGGACACCTACGAGCAGTACTTC | CASSYGQGDTYEQYF
- | TRBJ2-3 | TRBV7-9 | - | TGTGCCAGCAGTCAACCAAGAACGCAGTATTTT | CASSQPRTQYF
- | TRBJ1-5 | TRBV5-5 | - | TGTGCCAGCAGCTTGTTAAATCAGCCCCAGCATTTT | CASSLLNQPQHF
- | TRBJ2-2 | TRBV6-5 | - | TGTGCCAGCAGTCGCCAACTGAACACCGGGGAGCTGTTTTTT | CASSRQLNTGELFF
- | TRBJ1-5 | TRBV6-6 | once | TGTGCCAGCAGTTACTCCAGGGGCTCGCAGCCCCAGCATTTT | CASSYSRGSQPQHF
- | TRBJ2-6 | TRBV7-2 | - | TGTGCCAGCAGCTTCGGGGGGCTGGGGGCCAACGTCCTGACTTTC | CASSFGGLGANVLTF